This record covers a single TCR beta chain. Primers for the PCR totalled 60 Vbeta and 13 Jbeta. Clones were sequenced by immunoSEQ multiplex PCR, and TCRdb holds only the in-frame ones, with some missing. Seen here are fewer than 250,000 clones, around 87% observed once, and the top ten hold roughly 1.3%. The germline CDR1 and CDR2 sequences are MNHEY and SMNVEV (reference sequence). The CDR3 contains 16 residues. The J segment lost 2 bases and the V segment lost 1 base, leaving 6 bases of the junction unmatched. This entry belongs to a study of cytomegalovirus exposure and HLA in healthy donors. Sequencing was carried out using PBMCs. The sequence was collected from a man younger than 40 in good health and CMV-seronegative. The chain is built from TRBV27 and TRBJ2-3; TRBD2 matches at 7 bases. The DNA of the CDR3 is TGTGCCAGCAGTTTATTGCGGGGGATCCTCACAGATACGCAGTATTTT. Residues: CASSLLRGILTDTQYF.